The 20 T cell receptor beta chains given below trace back to one sample, sequenced in a study of cytomegalovirus exposure and HLA in healthy donors. PCR used 60 Vbeta primers and 13 Jbeta primers. Some clones are missing from TCRdb's copy, which holds only in-frame ones; the method was immunoSEQ multiplex PCR. The sample shows some 45,000 clones, 70% to 80% of them seen only once. Sequenced: PBMCs. These receptors came from a man aged 25 to 40 in good health and CMV-seronegative.

The V call is TRBV30, the J call TRBJ1-2; D uncertain. Trimming pared 5 bases from V and 0 bases from J, leaving 16 bases between. The CDR3 contains 15 residues. From germline, CDR1 is GTSNPN and CDR2 SVGIG (reference sequence). Here the CDR3 reads CAWSLRGTPNYGYTF. The CDR3 nucleotides read TGTGCCTGGTCCTTAAGAGGAACCCCTAACTATGGCTACACCTTC.

This clone has only a few counts. The CDR3 loop is CASSELAGPSYEQYF. The CDR3 nucleotides read TGTGCCAGCAGTGAACTAGCGGGGCCGTCCTACGAGCAGTACTTC. The chain has TRBV6-1 and TRBJ2-7; TRBD2 aligns across 9 bases. Germline loops: CDR1 MNHNS, CDR2 SASEGT. Unmatched junction bases numbered 3, after V lost 2 bases and J lost 1 base. There are 15 residues in the CDR3.

The chain has TRBV7-9 and TRBJ1-2, with 10 nucleotides matching TRBD1. Trimming took 5 bases from V and 7 from J; bases not matched to a gene: 7. Germline lookup yields CDR1 SEHNR and CDR2 FQNEAQ (reference sequence). The CDR3 sequence is 14 residues long. This chain's CDR3 is CASSATGGESGYTF. In nucleotides, the CDR3 is TGTGCCAGCAGCGCGACAGGGGGCGAAAGTGGCTACACCTTC.

There are a few counts of this clone. The chain recombines TRBV7-8 with TRBJ2-1; 7 nucleotides line up with TRBD2. The CDR3 length is 14 residues. Looked up from germline, CDR1 is SGHVS and CDR2 is FQNEAQ. V lost 0 bases to trimming and J lost 9 bases; unmatched junction nucleotides: 5. As DNA, the CDR3 is TGTGCCAGCAGCTTAGCGGCGGCTAGCGGTGAGCAGTTCTTC. It specifies CASSLAAASGEQFF. Drawing the rest from reference TRBV7-8 and TRBJ2-1, the complete variable domain is GAGVSQSPRYKVAKRGQDVALRCDPISGHVSLFWYQQALGQGPEFLTYFQNEAQLDKSGLPSDRFFAERPEGSVSTLKIQRTQQEDSAVYLCASSLAAASGEQFFGPGTRLTVL.

This clone appeared a single time. The rearrangement uses TRBV6-1 and TRBJ1-4; D may be TRBD1 (6 bases). CDR3 length: 14 amino acids. Trimming took 5 bases from V and 3 from J, leaving 10 bases between them. In germline, CDR1 is MNHNS, CDR2 SASEGT. The CDR3 coding sequence is TGTGCCAGCAGTACAGGGCCGGCTAATGAAAAACTGTTTTTT. Translating it yields CASSTGPANEKLFF.

The CDR3 loop reads CSVGPELDYEQYF. CDR3 coding DNA: TGCAGCGTTGGCCCCGAACTAGACTACGAGCAGTACTTC. The chain recombines TRBV29-1 with TRBJ2-7, with D tentatively TRBD2 (5 bases). Trimming shortened V by 4 bases and J by 3 bases, and 13 bases separated the two germline ends. Germline V gene lookup returns CDR1 SQVTM and CDR2 ANQGSEA. The CDR3 has 13 residues.

This clone was seen a handful of times. At one end the junction does not follow the germline gene, possibly because of a read error. The V call is TRBV29-1, the J call TRBJ2-7; 8 bases match TRBD2. Germline CDR1 reads SQVTM; CDR2 reads ANQGSEA. This CDR3 has 14 residues. DNA of the CDR3: TGCAGCGATGTGTACGGGACTAGAGGCGACGAGAAGTACTTC. It codes for CSDVYGTRGDEKYF.

This chain joins TRBV11-2 and TRBJ1-4; D is perhaps TRBD1 (6 bases). Germline-derived CDR1 and CDR2 are SGHAT and FQNNGV. V was clipped by 6 bases and J by 12 bases, with 17 bases between them. The length of the CDR3 is 13 residues. The CDR3 sequence is CASRATDSEELFF. CDR3 in DNA: TGTGCCAGCAGAGCGACGGACAGTGAGGAACTGTTTTTT.

The chain carries TRBV28 and TRBJ2-5, with 7 bases identical to TRBD1. Germline trimming cut 7 bases from V and 0 bases from J; bases unmatched to any gene: 8. CDR3 length: 15 residues. CDR1 is MDHEN, CDR2 SYDVKM, per germline. The CDR3 nucleotides are TGTGCCAGCATTAAACCTACAGGGGACCAAGAGACCCAGTACTTC. It is translated as CASIKPTGDQETQYF.

This sequence joins TRBV5-3 and TRBJ1-1; the D is unclear. TRBV5-3 is noted as an ORF with a role that remains uncertain. V was trimmed by 6 bases and J by 6 bases, leaving 15 bases between them. This CDR3 is built from 13 residues. The CDR3 loop is CARTKRGSAEAFF. The DNA for the CDR3 is TGTGCCAGAACCAAGCGGGGTTCGGCTGAAGCTTTCTTT.

About this clone itself: Different DNA sequences within this sample yield the same CDR3. This rearrangement joins TRBV6-6 to TRBJ1-1; unclear D gene. V was clipped by 2 bases and J by 4 bases, with 8 bases between them. The CDR3 has 13 amino acids. The germline V gene has CDR1 MNHNY and CDR2 SVGAGI (reference sequence). The CDR3 DNA sequence: TGTGCCAGCAGTTACCCTAGCGGCACTGAAGCTTTCTTT. Protein sequence: CASSYPSGTEAFF.

The chain employs TRBV9 and TRBJ2-1; D ambiguous. Between the trimmed V and J ends, which lost 0 bases and 1 base, there was a span of 8 bases. The CDR3 consists of 15 residues. Germline V gene data show CDR1 as SGDLS and CDR2 as YYNGEE. Here the CDR3 reads CASSVGSSSYNEQFF. The DNA of the CDR3 is TGTGCCAGCAGCGTAGGGAGCAGTTCCTACAATGAGCAGTTCTTC. The whole variable domain, remainder taken from reference TRBV9 and TRBJ2-1, is DSGVTQTPKHLITATGQRVTLRCSPRSGDLSVYWYQQSLDQGLQFLIQYYNGEERAKGNILERFSAQQFPDLHSELNLSSLELGDSALYFCASSVGSSSYNEQFFGPGTRLTVL.

V gene TRBV5-1 combines with J gene TRBJ2-5; 8 bases line up with TRBD1. The germline gives CDR1 SGHRS, CDR2 YFSETQ. CDR3 length: 14 residues. With V trimmed by 5 bases and J by 1 base, 4 bases remained unmatched. The CDR3 protein is CASRTGQVQETQYF. In DNA form, the CDR3 reads TGCGCCAGCAGGACGGGACAGGTCCAAGAGACCCAGTACTTC.

CDR3 residues: CSVDGQVSTEAFF. For the CDR3, the DNA is TGCAGCGTGGATGGACAGGTGAGCACTGAAGCTTTCTTT. V is TRBV29-1 and J is TRBJ1-1, with 7 bases that match TRBD1. CDR1 and CDR2 (germline): SQVTM, ANQGSEA. After removal of 6 bases from V and 4 bases from J, the junction contained 8 bases not matched to a gene. The CDR3 consists of 13 residues.

This chain links TRBV5-1 with TRBJ2-1; possible D gene TRBD2, 6 bases. The V gene's germline CDR1 is SGHRS and CDR2 YFSETQ. The CDR3 length is 13 residues. Trimming pared 7 bases from V and 1 base from J, leaving 9 bases between. The CDR3, as DNA: TGCGCCAGCCGACTAGGGTCCTACAATGAGCAGTTCTTC. It specifies CASRLGSYNEQFF.

A word on this clone: The junction shows a germline mismatch at one end, possibly a read error. V usage is TRBV5-1 and J usage is TRBJ2-1; TRBD2 agrees at 9 bases. Germline assignment: CDR1 SGHRS and CDR2 YFSETQ. This CDR3 is built from 14 residues. The CDR3 nucleotides are TGCGCCAGCAGCTTGGTTCTAGCGGGATCTGAGAAGTTCTTC. This translates into CASSLVLAGSEKFF.

This clone came up a few times. The chain carries TRBV6-1 and TRBJ2-7; weak D call: TRBD2 (6 bases). The CDR3 sequence is 13 residues long. V lost 11 bases, J lost 3 bases, and 17 bases lay in between. CDR1 and CDR2 from the germline V gene are MNHNS and SASEGT. CDR3 sequence reads: CAAWGGRRYEQYF. The CDR3 DNA reads as TGTGCCGCCTGGGGAGGTCGGCGCTACGAGCAGTACTTC.

This sequence joins TRBV5-8 and TRBJ1-5, with 8 bases lining up with TRBD1. CDR1 is SGHTS and CDR2 is YDEGEE in the germline V gene. This CDR3 is 15 amino acids long. After removal of 2 bases from V and 0 bases from J, the junction contained 1 base not matched to a gene. CDR3 coding DNA: TGTGCCAGCAGCTTTGGACAGGGTAGCAATCAGCCCCAGCATTTT. It encodes CASSFGQGSNQPQHF.

The chain employs TRBV7-9 and TRBJ1-2, with TRBD1 identical over 8 bases. This CDR3 region has 15 residues. The trim removed 4 bases at V and 4 bases at J, leaving 8 bases unmatched. The germline V gene encodes CDR1 SEHNR and CDR2 FQNEAQ (reference sequence). The CDR3 loop is CASSSTGQGTYGYTF. As DNA, the CDR3 is TGTGCCAGCAGCTCCACCGGACAGGGAACCTATGGCTACACCTTC.

On this clone: The junction departs from the called germline gene at one end, perhaps through a read error. The J gene is TRBJ2-7, the V gene TRBV5-1; TRBD2 aligns across 12 bases. Per germline, CDR1 SGHRS and CDR2 YFSETQ. The CDR3 sequence is 17 residues long. CDR3 in DNA: TGCGACAGCAGCCCTACCCGCCCGACTAGCGGGAGCTCCGAGCAGTACTTC. This gives the protein CDSSPTRPTSGSSEQYF. The full variable domain, with the rest looked up from reference TRBV5-1 and TRBJ2-7, is KAGVTQTPRYLIKTRGQQVTLSCSPISGHRSVSWYQQTPGQGLQFLFEYFSETQRNKGNFPGRFSGRQFSNSRSEMNVSTLELGDSALYLCDSSPTRPTSGSSEQYFGPGTRLTVT.